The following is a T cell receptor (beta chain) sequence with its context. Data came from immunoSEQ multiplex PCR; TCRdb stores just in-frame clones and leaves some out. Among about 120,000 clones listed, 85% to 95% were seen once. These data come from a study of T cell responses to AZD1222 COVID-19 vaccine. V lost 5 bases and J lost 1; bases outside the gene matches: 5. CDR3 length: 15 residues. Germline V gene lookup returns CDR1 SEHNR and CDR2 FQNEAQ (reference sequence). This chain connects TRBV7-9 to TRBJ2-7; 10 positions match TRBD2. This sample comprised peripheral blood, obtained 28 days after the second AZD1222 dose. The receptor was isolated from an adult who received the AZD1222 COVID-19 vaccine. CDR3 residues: CASSPLAGGSYEQYF. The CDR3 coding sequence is TGTGCCAGCAGCCCCTTAGCGGGGGGATCCTACGAGCAGTACTTC.